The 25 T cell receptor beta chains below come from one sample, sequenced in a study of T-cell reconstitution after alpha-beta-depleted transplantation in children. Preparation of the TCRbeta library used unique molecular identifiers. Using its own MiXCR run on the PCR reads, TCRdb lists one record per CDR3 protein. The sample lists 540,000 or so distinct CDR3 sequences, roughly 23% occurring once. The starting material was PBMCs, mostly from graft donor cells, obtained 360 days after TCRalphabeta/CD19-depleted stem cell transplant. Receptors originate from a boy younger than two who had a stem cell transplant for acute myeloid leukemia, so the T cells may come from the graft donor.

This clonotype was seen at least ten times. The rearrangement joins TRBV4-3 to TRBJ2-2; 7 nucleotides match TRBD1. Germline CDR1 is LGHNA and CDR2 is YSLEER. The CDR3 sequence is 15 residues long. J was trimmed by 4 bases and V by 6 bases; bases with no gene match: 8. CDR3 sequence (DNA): TGCGCCAGCAGAGAGGGGGCAGGTGGCACCGGGGAGCTGTTTTTT. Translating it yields CASREGAGGTGELFF.

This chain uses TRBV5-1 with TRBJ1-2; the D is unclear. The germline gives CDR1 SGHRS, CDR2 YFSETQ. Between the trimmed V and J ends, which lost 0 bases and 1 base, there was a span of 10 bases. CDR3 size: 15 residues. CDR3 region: CASSLEGTFNYGYTF. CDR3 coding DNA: TGCGCCAGCAGCTTGGAGGGCACCTTTAACTATGGCTACACCTTC.

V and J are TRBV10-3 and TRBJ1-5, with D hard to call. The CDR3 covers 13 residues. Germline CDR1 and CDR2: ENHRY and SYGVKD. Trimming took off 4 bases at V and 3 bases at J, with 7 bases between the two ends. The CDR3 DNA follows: TGTGCCATCAGTGCGGAAGACAATCAGCCCCAGCATTTT. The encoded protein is CAISAEDNQPQHF.

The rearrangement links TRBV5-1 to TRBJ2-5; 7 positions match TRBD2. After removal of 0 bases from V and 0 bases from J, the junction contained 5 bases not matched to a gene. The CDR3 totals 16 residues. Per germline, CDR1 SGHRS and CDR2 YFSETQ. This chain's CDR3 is CASSLGTSLYQETQYF. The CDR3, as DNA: TGCGCCAGCAGCTTGGGGACTAGTTTGTACCAAGAGACCCAGTACTTC.

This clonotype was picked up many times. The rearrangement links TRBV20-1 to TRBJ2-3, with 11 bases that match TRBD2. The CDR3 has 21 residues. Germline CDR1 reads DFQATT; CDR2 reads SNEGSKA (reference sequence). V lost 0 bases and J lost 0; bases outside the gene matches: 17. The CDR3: CSAREEDLAGGLTASTDTQYF. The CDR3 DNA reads TGCAGTGCTAGAGAGGAGGACCTAGCGGGGGGCCTCACGGCTAGCACAGATACGCAGTATTTT.

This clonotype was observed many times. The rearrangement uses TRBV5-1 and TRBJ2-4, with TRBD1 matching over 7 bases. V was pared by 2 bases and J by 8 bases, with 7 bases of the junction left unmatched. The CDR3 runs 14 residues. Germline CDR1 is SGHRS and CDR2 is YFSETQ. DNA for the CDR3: TGCGCCAGCAGCTTTGACAGGGAGATGGACATTCAGTACTTC. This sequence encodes CASSFDREMDIQYF.

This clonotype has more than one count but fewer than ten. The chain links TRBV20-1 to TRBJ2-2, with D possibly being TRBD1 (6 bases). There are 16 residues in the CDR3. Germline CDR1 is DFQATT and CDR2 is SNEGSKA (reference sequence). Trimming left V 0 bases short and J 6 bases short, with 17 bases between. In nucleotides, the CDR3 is TGCAGTGCTAGAGATATAGGCAGGGGTTCTCCCGGGGAGCTGTTTTTT. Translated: CSARDIGRGSPGELFF.

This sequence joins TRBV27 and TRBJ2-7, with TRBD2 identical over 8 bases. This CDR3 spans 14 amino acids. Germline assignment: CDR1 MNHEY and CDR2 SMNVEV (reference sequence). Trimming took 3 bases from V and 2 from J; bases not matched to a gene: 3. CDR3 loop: CASSLRGAAYEQYF. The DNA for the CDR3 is TGTGCCAGCAGTTTGCGGGGGGCCGCCTACGAGCAGTACTTC.

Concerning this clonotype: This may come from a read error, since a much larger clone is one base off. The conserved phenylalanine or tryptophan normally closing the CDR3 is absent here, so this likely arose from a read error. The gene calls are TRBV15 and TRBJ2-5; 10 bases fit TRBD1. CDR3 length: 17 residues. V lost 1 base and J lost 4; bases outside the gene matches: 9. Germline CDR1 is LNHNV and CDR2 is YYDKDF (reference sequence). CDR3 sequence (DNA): TGTGCCACCAGCAGAGCGGGAGACAGGGGGCATCTAGAGACCCAGTACTGC. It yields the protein CATSRAGDRGHLETQYC.

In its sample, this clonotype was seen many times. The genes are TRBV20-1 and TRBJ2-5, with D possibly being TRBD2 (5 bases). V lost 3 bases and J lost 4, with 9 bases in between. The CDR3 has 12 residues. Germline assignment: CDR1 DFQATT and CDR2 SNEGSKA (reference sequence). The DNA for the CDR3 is TGCAGTGCTAGTTACGAGGGAGAGACCCAGTACTTC. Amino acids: CSASYEGETQYF.

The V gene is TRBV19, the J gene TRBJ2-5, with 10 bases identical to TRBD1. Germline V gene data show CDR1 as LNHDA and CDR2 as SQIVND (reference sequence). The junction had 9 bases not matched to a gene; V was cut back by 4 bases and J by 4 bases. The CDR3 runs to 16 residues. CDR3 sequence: CASSTATGTGAETQYF. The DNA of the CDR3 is TGTGCCAGTAGTACCGCCACCGGGACAGGGGCAGAGACCCAGTACTTC.

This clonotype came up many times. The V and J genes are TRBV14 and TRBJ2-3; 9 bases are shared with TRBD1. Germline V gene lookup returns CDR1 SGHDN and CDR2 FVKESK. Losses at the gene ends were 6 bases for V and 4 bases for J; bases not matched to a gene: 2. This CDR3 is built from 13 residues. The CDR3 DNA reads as TGTGCCAGCAGGACAGGGGGAGCAGATACGCAGTATTTT. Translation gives CASRTGGADTQYF.

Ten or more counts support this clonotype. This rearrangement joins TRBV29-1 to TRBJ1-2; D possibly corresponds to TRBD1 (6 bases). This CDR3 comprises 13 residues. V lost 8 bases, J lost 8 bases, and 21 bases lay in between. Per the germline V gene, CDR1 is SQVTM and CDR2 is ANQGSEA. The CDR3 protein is CSPSPGGARGYTF. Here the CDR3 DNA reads TGCAGCCCCTCTCCTGGGGGGGCTCGGGGCTACACCTTC.

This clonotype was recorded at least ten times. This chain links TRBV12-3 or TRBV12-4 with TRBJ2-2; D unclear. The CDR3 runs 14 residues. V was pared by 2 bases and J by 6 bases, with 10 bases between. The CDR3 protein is CASSLSRPAGELFF. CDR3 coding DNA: TGTGCCAGCAGTTTATCCAGACCGGCCGGGGAGCTGTTTTTT.

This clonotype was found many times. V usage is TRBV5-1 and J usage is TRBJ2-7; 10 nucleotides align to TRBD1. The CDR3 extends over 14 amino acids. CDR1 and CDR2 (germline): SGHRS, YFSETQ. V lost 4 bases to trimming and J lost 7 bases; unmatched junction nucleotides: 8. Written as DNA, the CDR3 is TGCGCCAGCAGCACGACAGGGGGCTCAGGAGAGCAGTACTTC. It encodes CASSTTGGSGEQYF.

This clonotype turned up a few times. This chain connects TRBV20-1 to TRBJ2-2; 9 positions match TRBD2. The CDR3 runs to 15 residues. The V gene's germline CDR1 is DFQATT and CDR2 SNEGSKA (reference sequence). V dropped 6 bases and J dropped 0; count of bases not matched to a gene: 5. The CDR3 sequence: CSATSGPTNTGELFF. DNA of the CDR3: TGCAGTGCAACTAGCGGGCCCACGAACACCGGGGAGCTGTTTTTT.

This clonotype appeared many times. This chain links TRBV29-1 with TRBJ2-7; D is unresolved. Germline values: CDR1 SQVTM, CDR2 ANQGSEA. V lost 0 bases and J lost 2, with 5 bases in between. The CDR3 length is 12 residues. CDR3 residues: CSVEEGPYEQYF. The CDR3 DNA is TGCAGCGTTGAAGAGGGTCCCTACGAGCAGTACTTC.

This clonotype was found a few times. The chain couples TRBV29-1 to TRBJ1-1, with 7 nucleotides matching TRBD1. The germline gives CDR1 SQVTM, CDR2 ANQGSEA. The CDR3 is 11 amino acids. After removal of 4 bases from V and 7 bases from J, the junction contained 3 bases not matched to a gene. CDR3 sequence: CSVGQGGEAFF. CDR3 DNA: TGCAGCGTTGGACAGGGCGGTGAAGCTTTCTTT.

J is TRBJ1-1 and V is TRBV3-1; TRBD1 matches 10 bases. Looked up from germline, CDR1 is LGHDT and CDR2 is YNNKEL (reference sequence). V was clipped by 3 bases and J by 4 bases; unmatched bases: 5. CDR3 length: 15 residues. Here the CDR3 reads CASSQGTGVGTEAFF. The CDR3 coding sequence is TGTGCCAGCAGCCAGGGGACAGGGGTGGGCACTGAAGCTTTCTTT.

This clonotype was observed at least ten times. For the CDR3, the DNA is TGCAGTGCTAGAGCCAGAGACGAGCAGTTCTTC. This encodes CSARARDEQFF. The chain uses TRBV20-1 and TRBJ2-1; D ambiguous. CDR1 DFQATT and CDR2 SNEGSKA come from the germline V gene (reference sequence). The CDR3 extends over 11 amino acids. Trimming took 1 base from V and 10 from J, leaving 8 bases between them.

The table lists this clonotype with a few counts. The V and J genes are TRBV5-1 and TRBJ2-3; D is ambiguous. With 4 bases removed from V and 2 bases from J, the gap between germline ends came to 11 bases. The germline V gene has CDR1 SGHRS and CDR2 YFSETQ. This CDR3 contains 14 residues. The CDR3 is CASSPYGSTDTQYF. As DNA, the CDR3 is TGCGCCAGCAGCCCTTATGGTTCCACAGATACGCAGTATTTT.

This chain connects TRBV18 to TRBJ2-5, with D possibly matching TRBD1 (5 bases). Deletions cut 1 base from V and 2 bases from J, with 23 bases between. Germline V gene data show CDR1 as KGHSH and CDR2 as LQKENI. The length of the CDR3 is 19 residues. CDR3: CASSPLRPGSVTTQETQYF. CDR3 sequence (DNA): TGTGCCAGCTCACCACTTCGCCCAGGGTCAGTCACCACTCAAGAGACCCAGTACTTC.

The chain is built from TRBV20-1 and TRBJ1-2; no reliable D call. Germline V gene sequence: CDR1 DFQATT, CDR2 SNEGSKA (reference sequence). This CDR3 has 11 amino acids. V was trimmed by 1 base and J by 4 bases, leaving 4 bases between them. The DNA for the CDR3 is TGCAGTGCTAGAGGTGTCTATGGCTACACCTTC. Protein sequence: CSARGVYGYTF.

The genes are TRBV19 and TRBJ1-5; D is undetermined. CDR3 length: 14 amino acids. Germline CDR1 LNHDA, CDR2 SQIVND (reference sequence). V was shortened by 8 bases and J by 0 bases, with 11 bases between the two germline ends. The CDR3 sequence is CASRVQYSNQPQHF. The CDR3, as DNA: TGTGCCAGTCGGGTCCAATATAGCAATCAGCCCCAGCATTTT.

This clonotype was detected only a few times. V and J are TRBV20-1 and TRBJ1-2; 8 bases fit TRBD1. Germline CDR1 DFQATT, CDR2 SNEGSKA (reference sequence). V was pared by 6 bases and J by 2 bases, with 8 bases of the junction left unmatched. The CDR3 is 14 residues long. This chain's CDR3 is CSAPDRVGNYGYTF. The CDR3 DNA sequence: TGCAGTGCCCCGGACAGGGTTGGCAACTATGGCTACACCTTC.